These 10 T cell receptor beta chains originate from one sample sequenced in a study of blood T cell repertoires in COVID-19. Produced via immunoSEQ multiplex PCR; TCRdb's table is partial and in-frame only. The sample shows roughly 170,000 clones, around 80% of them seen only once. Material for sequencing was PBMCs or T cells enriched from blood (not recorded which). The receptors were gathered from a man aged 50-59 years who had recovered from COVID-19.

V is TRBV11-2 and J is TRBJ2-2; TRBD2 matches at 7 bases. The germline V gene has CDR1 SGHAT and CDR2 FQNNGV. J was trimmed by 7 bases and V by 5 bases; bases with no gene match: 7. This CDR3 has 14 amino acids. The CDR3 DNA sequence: TGTGCCAGCAGCCGCGGACTAGACGGCGGGGAGCTGTTTTTT. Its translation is CASSRGLDGGELFF.

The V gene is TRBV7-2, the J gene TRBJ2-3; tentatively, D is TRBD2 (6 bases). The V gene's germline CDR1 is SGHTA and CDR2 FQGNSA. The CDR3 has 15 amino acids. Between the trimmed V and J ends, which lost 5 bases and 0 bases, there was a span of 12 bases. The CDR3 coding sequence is TGTGCCAGCAGCCAACTAGCCCTCAGCACAGATACGCAGTATTTT. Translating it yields CASSQLALSTDTQYF.

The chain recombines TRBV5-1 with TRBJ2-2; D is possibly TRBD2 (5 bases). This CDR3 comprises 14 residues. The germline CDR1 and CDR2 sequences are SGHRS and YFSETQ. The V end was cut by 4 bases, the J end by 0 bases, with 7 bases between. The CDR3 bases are TGCGCCAGCAGCGCGGAGGCGAACACCGGGGAGCTGTTTTTT. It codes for CASSAEANTGELFF.

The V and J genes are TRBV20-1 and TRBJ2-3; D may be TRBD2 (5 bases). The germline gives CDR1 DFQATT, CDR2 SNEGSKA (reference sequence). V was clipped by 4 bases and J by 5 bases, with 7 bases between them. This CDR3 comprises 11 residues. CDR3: CSATREDTQYF. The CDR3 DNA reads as TGCAGTGCTACCCGGGAAGATACGCAGTATTTT.

CDR3 protein: CASSPLRSGANVLTF. CDR3 DNA: TGTGCCAGCAGTCCCCTACGATCTGGGGCCAACGTCCTGACTTTC. V usage is TRBV6-5 and J usage is TRBJ2-6; no clear D. Germline CDR1 and CDR2: MNHEY and SVGAGI. The V end lost 5 bases, the J end lost 1 base, and 9 bases lay between the germline ends. CDR3 size: 15 residues.

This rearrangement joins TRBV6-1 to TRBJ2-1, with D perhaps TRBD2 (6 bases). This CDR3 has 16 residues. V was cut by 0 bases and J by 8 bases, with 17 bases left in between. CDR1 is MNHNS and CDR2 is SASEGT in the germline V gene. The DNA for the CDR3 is TGTGCCAGCAGTGAAGCGTTTGGCTACCCGGGGGATGAGCAGTTCTTC. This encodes CASSEAFGYPGDEQFF.

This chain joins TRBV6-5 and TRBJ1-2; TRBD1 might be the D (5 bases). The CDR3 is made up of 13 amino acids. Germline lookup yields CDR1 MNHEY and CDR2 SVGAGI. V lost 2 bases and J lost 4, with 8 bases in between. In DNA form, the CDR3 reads TGTGCCAGCAGTTACGGGGGGGTCTATGGCTACACCTTC. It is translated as CASSYGGVYGYTF.

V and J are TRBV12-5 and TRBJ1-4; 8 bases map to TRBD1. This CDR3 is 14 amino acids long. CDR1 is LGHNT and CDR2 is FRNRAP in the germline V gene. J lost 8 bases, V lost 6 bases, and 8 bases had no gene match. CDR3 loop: CASGPGQGREKLFF. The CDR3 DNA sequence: TGTGCTAGTGGGCCCGGACAGGGAAGGGAAAAACTGTTTTTT.

CDR3 bases: TGTGCCAGCAGTGAAGGCCGGGGGTTAGAGAACGAGCAGTACTTC. It codes for CASSEGRGLENEQYF. The chain links TRBV6-1 to TRBJ2-7; a possible D gene is TRBD2 (6 bases). Germline CDR1 reads MNHNS; CDR2 reads SASEGT. V was pared by 1 base and J by 5 bases, with 15 bases between. The CDR3 spans 15 residues.

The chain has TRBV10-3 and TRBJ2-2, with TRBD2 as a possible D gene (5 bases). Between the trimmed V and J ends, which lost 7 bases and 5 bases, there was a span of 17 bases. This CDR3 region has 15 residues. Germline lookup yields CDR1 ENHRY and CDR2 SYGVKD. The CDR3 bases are TGTGCCATCACTTCCGGGAACAGAGGTACCGGGGAGCTGTTTTTT. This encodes CAITSGNRGTGELFF.